Here is one T cell receptor (beta chain) with its context. The entry originates in a study of cytomegalovirus exposure and HLA in healthy donors. Generated by immunoSEQ multiplex PCR, the TCRdb table keeps only in-frame clones and is missing some. The table includes tens of thousands of clones, approximately 91% detected once. The material sequenced was PBMCs. This TCR derives from a man aged 25-45 years in good health and CMV-seronegative.

The CDR3 bases are TGTGCCAGCAGCTTATCGGCGGGACAGGGAGGTCCCCAGAACACTGAAGCTTTCTTT. This gives the protein CASSLSAGQGGPQNTEAFF. V is TRBV7-9 and J is TRBJ1-1; 9 nucleotides line up with TRBD1. Germline CDR1 SEHNR, CDR2 FQNEAQ (reference sequence). This CDR3 spans 19 amino acids. J lost 1 base, V lost 2 bases, and 14 bases had no gene match.